This passage covers 10 T cell receptor beta chains from one sample sequenced in a study of blood T cell repertoires in COVID-19. Sequencing used immunoSEQ multiplex PCR; TCRdb keeps in-frame clones, though not all of them. This sample carries 100,000 or so clones, 70% to 90% of them seen once, and the ten largest clones take approximately 2.4%. What was sequenced was PBMCs or T cells enriched from blood (not recorded which). These receptors all stem from a woman in her 50s who had recovered from COVID-19.

This chain uses TRBV6-5 with TRBJ2-7; TRBD1 aligns across 8 bases. V dropped 8 bases and J dropped 3; count of bases not matched to a gene: 12. The germline V gene has CDR1 MNHEY and CDR2 SVGAGI. The CDR3 is 15 amino acids. The DNA of the CDR3 is TGTGCCAGCGGACCATCAGGGGGCGCGTACTACGAGCAGTACTTC. Translation gives CASGPSGGAYYEQYF.

The chain couples TRBV28 to TRBJ2-1; D is unclear. The germline gives CDR1 MDHEN, CDR2 SYDVKM. Trimming removed 5 bases from V and 0 bases from J, with 11 bases in between. The CDR3 totals 15 residues. The CDR3 region is CASSPFTDSYNEQFF. In DNA, the CDR3 is TGTGCCAGCAGTCCCTTCACTGACTCCTACAATGAGCAGTTCTTC.

This clone was picked up a small number of times. The chain uses TRBV7-3 and TRBJ2-5; tentatively, D is TRBD1 (5 bases). The germline V gene encodes CDR1 SGHTA and CDR2 FQGTGA. The V end was cut by 5 bases, the J end by 2 bases, with 9 bases between. This CDR3 is 13 amino acids long. Here the CDR3 reads CASSKRQQETQYF. CDR3 in DNA: TGTGCCAGCAGCAAACGACAGCAAGAGACCCAGTACTTC. Drawing the rest from reference TRBV7-3 and TRBJ2-5, the complete variable domain is GAGVSQTPSNKVTEKGKYVELRCDPISGHTALYWYRQSLGQGPEFLIYFQGTGAADDSGLPNDRFFAVRPEGSVSTLKIQRTERGDSAVYLCASSKRQQETQYFGPGTRLLVL.

This chain joins TRBV6-5 and TRBJ2-3, with 7 bases fitting TRBD2. The CDR3 runs 14 residues. V shed 6 bases and J 0 bases; nucleotides not matched to a gene: 3. CDR1 is MNHEY, CDR2 SVGAGI, per germline. CDR3 in DNA: TGTGCCAGCAGGTCTAGCGGTAGCACAGATACGCAGTATTTT. Its protein product is CASRSSGSTDTQYF.

The chain recombines TRBV24-1 with TRBJ1-2, with 10 bases fitting TRBD1. After removal of 6 bases from V and 7 bases from J, the junction contained 4 bases not matched to a gene. CDR1 and CDR2 (germline): KGHDR, SFDVKD. The CDR3 covers 13 residues. The CDR3 sequence is CATSHGQGGGYTF. The CDR3 nucleotides are TGTGCCACCAGTCACGGACAGGGGGGTGGCTACACCTTC.

The chain joins TRBV19 to TRBJ1-5; 7 positions match TRBD1. Germline values: CDR1 LNHDA, CDR2 SQIVND (reference sequence). CDR3 length: 14 residues. Trimming at V came to 7 bases and at J to 10 bases, leaving 13 bases not matched to a gene. The CDR3 region is CASNNRGIISPQHF. The DNA of the CDR3 is TGTGCCAGTAATAACAGGGGTATAATCAGCCCCCAGCATTTT.

V and J are TRBV4-1 and TRBJ2-1, with TRBD2 matching 12 bases. V shed 1 base, J shed 9 bases, and the junction held 16 bases outside the gene matches. The CDR3 totals 19 residues. In germline, CDR1 is MGHRA, CDR2 YSYEKL. The CDR3 coding sequence is TGCGCCAGCAGCCAAGCCGGTTTAACGACTAGCGGGAGTATCTCTGAGCAGTTCTTC. Encoded protein: CASSQAGLTTSGSISEQFF.

V gene TRBV10-1 combines with J gene TRBJ2-1, with D maybe TRBD2 (6 bases). Trimming shortened V by 4 bases and J by 0 bases, and 28 bases separated the two germline ends. Germline lookup yields CDR1 WNHNN and CDR2 SYGVQD (reference sequence). The CDR3 runs to 21 residues. This CDR3 is CASSGHNDPLADPSSYNEQFF. For the CDR3, the DNA is TGCGCCAGCAGTGGCCATAATGATCCCTTAGCGGACCCAAGCTCCTACAATGAGCAGTTCTTC.

This chain links TRBV6-6 with TRBJ2-1; 9 bases fit TRBD2. The CDR3 spans 13 residues. Germline V CDR1 and CDR2: MNHNY, SVGAGI (reference sequence). The J segment lost 5 bases and the V segment lost 6 bases, leaving 2 bases of the junction unmatched. In DNA, the CDR3 is TGTGCCAGCAGCCAGCGGGGGGACAATGAGCAGTTCTTC. As protein: CASSQRGDNEQFF.

Worth noting for this clone: Other DNA sequences in this sample translate to the same CDR3. The J gene is TRBJ1-1, the V gene TRBV5-1; D gene unclear. CDR1 is SGHRS, CDR2 YFSETQ, per germline. Trimming stripped 0 bases from V and 2 bases from J, with 5 bases between. This CDR3 is built from 13 residues. CDR3 DNA sequence: TGCGCCAGCAGCTTGGCTTCTAACACTGAAGCTTTCTTT. Protein: CASSLASNTEAFF.